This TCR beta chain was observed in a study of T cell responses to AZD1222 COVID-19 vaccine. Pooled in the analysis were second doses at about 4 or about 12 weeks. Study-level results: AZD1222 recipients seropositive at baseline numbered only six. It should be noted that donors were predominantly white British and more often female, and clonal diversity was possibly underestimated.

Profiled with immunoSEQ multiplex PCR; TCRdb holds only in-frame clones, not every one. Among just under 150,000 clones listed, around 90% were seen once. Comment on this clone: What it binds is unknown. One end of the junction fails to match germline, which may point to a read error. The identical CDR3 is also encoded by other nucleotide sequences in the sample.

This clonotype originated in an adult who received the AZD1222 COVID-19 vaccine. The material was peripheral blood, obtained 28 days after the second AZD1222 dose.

CDR3 amino acids: CASSQDRRSPLHF. The CDR3 nucleotides read TGCGCCAGCAGTCAAGACCGAAGGTCACCCCTCCACTTT. The chain employs TRBV4-3 and TRBJ1-6; D call uncertain. This CDR3 has 13 amino acids. Germline loops: CDR1 LGHNA, CDR2 YSLEER.